This T cell receptor beta chain stems from a study of CD8+CD57+ T cells in acquired aplastic anemia. The CDR3 runs to 11 residues. Germline V gene lookup returns CDR1 SEHNR and CDR2 FQNEAQ (reference sequence). The V end lost 5 bases, the J end lost 6 bases, and 8 bases lay between the germline ends. Genomic DNA acted as the template from which TCR beta VDJ combination and CDR3 sequence profiling were carried out. TCRdb redid the calling of the reads with MiXCR, one entry per CDR3 protein. The sample records roughly 38,000 distinct CDR3 sequences, roughly 77% being singletons. The sequence derives from a human donor in good health, serving as a control. This chain uses TRBV7-9 with TRBJ2-7; D ambiguous. The material sequenced was sorted CD4+, CD8+, or CD8+CD57+ T cells (not recorded which) from PBMCs. The CDR3 sequence: CASSPAAEQYF. CDR3 sequence (DNA): TGTGCCAGCAGCCCAGCCGCCGAGCAGTACTTC. The variable domain in full, with the rest retrieved from reference TRBV7-9 and TRBJ2-7, is DTGVSQNPRHKITKRGQNVTFRCDPISEHNRLYWYRQTLGQGPEFLTYFQNEAQLEKSRLLSDRFSAERPKGSFSTLEIQRTEQGDSAMYLCASSPAAEQYFGPGTRLTVT.